Below are 14 T cell receptor beta chains sequenced from a single sample in a study of shared clonotypes between healthy human individuals. The method was immunoSEQ multiplex PCR; TCRdb's version includes in-frame clones alone and lacks a portion of them. This sample carries about 2 million clones, less than 95% of them seen once, and the ten largest clones take 1.2%. Terminally differentiated effector memory CD45RA+ cells were excluded from the naive CD8 cells, which were CD45RO-negative and positively selected for CCR7. Sequencing was carried out using naive CD8+ T cells sorted from blood. These TCRs come from a man aged 18 to 29 in good health.

The rearrangement joins TRBV6-1 to TRBJ2-7, with TRBD1 as a possible D gene (5 bases). The CDR3 covers 13 residues. Between the trimmed V and J ends, which lost 8 bases and 4 bases, there was a span of 15 bases. The germline V gene encodes CDR1 MNHNS and CDR2 SASEGT. The CDR3 protein is CASAQGLGYEQYF. The CDR3 nucleotides are TGTGCCAGCGCCCAGGGCTTGGGATACGAGCAGTACTTC.

V usage is TRBV7-8 and J usage is TRBJ2-7, with 10 bases matching TRBD2. The CDR3 consists of 15 residues. Trimming cost V 5 bases and J 0 bases; bases outside gene matches: 4. The germline V gene encodes CDR1 SGHVS and CDR2 FQNEAQ. For the CDR3, the DNA is TGTGCCAGCAGCCCACTAGCGGGACCCTCCTACGAGCAGTACTTC. Its translation: CASSPLAGPSYEQYF.

About this clone itself: This CDR3 is also generated by other DNA sequences in the sample. This chain uses TRBV6-5 with TRBJ2-7, with 8 bases identical to TRBD1. The CDR3 contains 14 residues. V trimming: 3 bases; J trimming: 2 bases; junction bases outside the gene matches: 3. Germline CDR1 MNHEY, CDR2 SVGAGI. This chain's CDR3 is CASSYGQGAYEQYF. For the CDR3, the DNA is TGTGCCAGCAGTTATGGACAGGGAGCCTACGAGCAGTACTTC.

The V call is TRBV30, the J call TRBJ1-2; perhaps TRBD1 as D (6 bases). The V gene lost 1 base and the J gene lost 0 bases, with 12 bases spanning the gap. The CDR3 totals 15 residues. Germline assignment: CDR1 GTSNPN and CDR2 SVGIG (reference sequence). The DNA for the CDR3 is TGTGCCTGGAGTGGCCTTACAGGGACTAACTATGGCTACACCTTC. It specifies CAWSGLTGTNYGYTF.

With respect to this clone: This CDR3 is also generated by other DNA sequences in the sample. The CDR3 loop reads CASSQDRSETQYF. The CDR3 nucleotides read TGCGCCAGCAGCCAAGATAGGAGTGAGACCCAGTACTTC. This chain uses TRBV4-3 with TRBJ2-5; D is unclear. CDR3 length equals 13 residues. Germline V lookup: CDR1 LGHNA, CDR2 YSLEER. With 0 bases removed from V and 5 bases from J, the gap between germline ends came to 7 bases.

On this clone itself: This CDR3 is also generated by other DNA sequences in the sample. This rearrangement joins TRBV28 to TRBJ1-1; D is undetermined. The V and J ends lost 3 bases and 4 bases respectively, with 9 bases between them. The CDR3 has 13 amino acids. Germline CDR1 is MDHEN and CDR2 is SYDVKM. CDR3 in DNA: TGTGCCAGCAGTTTCGGCGGGAGCACTGAAGCTTTCTTT. Translated, it gives CASSFGGSTEAFF.

The chain employs TRBV4-1 and TRBJ2-7; TRBD1 or TRBD2 may be the D gene (6 bases each). Germline CDR1 reads MGHRA; CDR2 reads YSYEKL. CDR3 size: 14 residues. V lost 5 bases to trimming and J lost 4 bases, with 15 bases between them. As DNA, the CDR3 is TGCGCCAGCAGCTTACGGGGGCTTTCATACGAGCAGTACTTC. Amino acid sequence: CASSLRGLSYEQYF.

V is TRBV13 and J is TRBJ2-3, with D tentatively TRBD2 (6 bases). The CDR3 is made up of 14 amino acids. Germline assignment: CDR1 PRHDT and CDR2 FYEKMQ (reference sequence). V shed 5 bases and J shed 4 bases, with 13 bases lying between them. The CDR3 nucleotides are TGTGCCAGCAGCCCGATGGGACTGGCAGATACGCAGTATTTT. Its translation: CASSPMGLADTQYF. The full variable domain, its missing parts supplied by reference TRBV13 and TRBJ2-3, is AAGVIQSPRHLIKEKRETATLKCYPIPRHDTVYWYQQGPGQDPQFLISFYEKMQSDKGSIPDRFSAQQFSDYHSELNMSSLELGDSALYFCASSPMGLADTQYFGPGTRLTVL.

This rearrangement joins TRBV5-5 to TRBJ2-1, with D maybe TRBD2 (6 bases). The ends were cut back, 6 bases at V and 2 bases at J, with 12 bases in the middle. Per germline, CDR1 SGHKS and CDR2 YYEKEE (reference sequence). This CDR3 has 14 amino acids. The CDR3 DNA reads as TGTGCCAGCACCCCCCTAGCGACCTACAATGAGCAGTTCTTC. Protein sequence: CASTPLATYNEQFF.

V and J are TRBV5-8 and TRBJ2-3; tentative D call: TRBD1 (5 bases). CDR3 length: 13 amino acids. The V gene's germline CDR1 is SGHTS and CDR2 YDEGEE. The V end was cut by 7 bases, the J end by 1 base, with 10 bases between. This CDR3 reads CASPGQGTDTQYF. The CDR3 DNA reads as TGTGCCAGCCCCGGACAAGGCACAGATACGCAGTATTTT.

Comments on this clone: The same CDR3 arises from other DNA sequences in this sample as well. The chain joins TRBV7-8 to TRBJ1-5, with no clear D. Germline-derived CDR1 and CDR2 are SGHVS and FQNEAQ. Trimming pared 1 base from V and 6 bases from J, leaving 10 bases between. This CDR3 is 14 amino acids long. Here the CDR3 reads CASSLGGLGQPQHF. The CDR3 nucleotides are TGTGCCAGCAGCTTAGGTGGGTTGGGTCAGCCCCAGCATTTT.

In this sample, this clone turned up a few times. This chain links TRBV5-6 with TRBJ2-1; D is possibly TRBD1 (7 bases). CDR1 SGHDT and CDR2 YYEEEE come from the germline V gene. There are 13 residues in the CDR3. Trimming removed 5 bases from V and 8 bases from J, with 14 bases in between. The CDR3 spells CASRTGGGYEQFF. CDR3 DNA sequence: TGTGCCAGCAGGACCGGAGGGGGCTATGAGCAGTTCTTC. Filled out from reference TRBV5-6 and TRBJ2-1, the complete variable domain reads DAGVTQSPTHLIKTRGQQVTLRCSPKSGHDTVSWYQQALGQGPQFIFQYYEEEERQRGNFPDRFSGHQFPNYSSELNVNALLLGDSALYLCASRTGGGYEQFFGPGTRLTVL.

The chain carries TRBV2 and TRBJ2-3, with 8 bases fitting TRBD1. Losses at the gene ends were 4 bases for V and 6 bases for J; bases not matched to a gene: 0. In germline, CDR1 is SNHLY, CDR2 FYNNEI. This CDR3 comprises 12 residues. In nucleotides, the CDR3 is TGTGCCAGCAGTGGGGACAGGGATACGCAGTATTTT. It translates to CASSGDRDTQYF.

The chain links TRBV18 to TRBJ2-7; TRBD2 matches 10 bases. J was trimmed by 3 bases and V by 2 bases; bases with no gene match: 10. CDR3 size: 17 residues. CDR1 is KGHSH and CDR2 is LQKENI in the germline V gene. The CDR3 sequence is CASSPSAGGAPLYEQYF. CDR3 in DNA: TGTGCCAGCTCACCATCAGCGGGAGGGGCCCCCCTCTACGAGCAGTACTTC.